A single sample gave rise to the 24 T cell receptor beta chains below, sequenced in a study of early T cells in non-severe SARS-CoV-2 infection. TCRdb itself ran the 5' RACE reads through MiXCR, one entry per CDR3 protein. The data show some 66,000 distinct CDR3 sequences, with approximately 10% seen just once and roughly 3.2% held by the top ten. Material for sequencing was whole blood. These receptors were collected from an adult who was a healthcare worker with PCR-confirmed SARS-CoV-2 infection or an uninfected control (not recorded which).

The chain joins TRBV20-1 to TRBJ2-1, with a tentative D call TRBD2 (6 bases). Trimming pared 1 base from V and 8 bases from J, leaving 24 bases between. CDR3 length: 17 amino acids. Germline V gene data show CDR1 as DFQATT and CDR2 as SNEGSKA (reference sequence). This chain's CDR3 is CSARGLTGTGAGHEQFF. Here the CDR3 DNA reads TGCAGTGCTAGAGGCCTCACCGGGACCGGTGCGGGGCATGAGCAGTTCTTC.

The gene calls are TRBV18 and TRBJ2-5, with D perhaps TRBD2 (6 bases). With 3 bases removed from V and 2 bases from J, the gap between germline ends came to 16 bases. CDR1 and CDR2 (germline): KGHSH, LQKENI. This CDR3 region has 16 residues. The CDR3 protein is CASSPPGEYLQETQYF. The CDR3 bases are TGTGCCAGCTCACCCCCGGGGGAGTATCTACAAGAGACCCAGTACTTC.

V gene TRBV7-3 combines with J gene TRBJ2-1, with 11 positions matching TRBD2. CDR1 SGHTA and CDR2 FQGTGA come from the germline V gene. Trimming cost V 5 bases and J 3 bases; bases outside gene matches: 3. The CDR3 sequence is 15 residues long. CDR3 residues: CASSPTSGGYNEQFF. In nucleotides, the CDR3 is TGTGCCAGCAGCCCAACTAGCGGGGGCTACAATGAGCAGTTCTTC.

This clonotype was seen only a few times. The V and J genes are TRBV2 and TRBJ1-1, with unresolved D. Germline CDR1 reads SNHLY; CDR2 reads FYNNEI. The CDR3 is made up of 12 amino acids. The V gene lost 2 bases and the J gene lost 5 bases, with 6 bases spanning the gap. The CDR3 reads CASSETGTEAFF. The CDR3 DNA follows: TGTGCCAGCAGTGAAACGGGAACTGAAGCTTTCTTT.

This chain uses TRBV7-2 with TRBJ2-7, with a tentative D call TRBD2 (5 bases). CDR1 and CDR2 from the germline V gene are SGHTA and FQGNSA. V gave up 0 bases and J gave up 7 bases, with 10 bases separating them. This CDR3 has 13 amino acids. The CDR3 bases are TGTGCCAGCAGCTTAGCGGGAGCCGGGGAGCAGTACTTC. Translating gives CASSLAGAGEQYF.

This clonotype was found a few times. The chain combines TRBV5-1 with TRBJ2-5; 9 bases line up with TRBD1. CDR1 SGHRS and CDR2 YFSETQ come from the germline V gene. This CDR3 comprises 15 residues. Unmatched junction bases numbered 5, after V lost 4 bases and J lost 1 base. DNA for the CDR3: TGCGCCAGCAGCCCGGGACAGGGAGGCCAAGAGACCCAGTACTTC. It codes for CASSPGQGGQETQYF.

This chain joins TRBV7-3 and TRBJ2-3; 7 nucleotides agree with TRBD1. V lost 2 bases and J lost 6; bases outside the gene matches: 11. The germline gives CDR1 SGHTA, CDR2 FQGTGA. This CDR3 is built from 16 residues. CDR3 DNA sequence: TGTGCCAGCAGCTTAGGGCCCTCTGGGGGACAGGATACGCAGTATTTT. As protein: CASSLGPSGGQDTQYF.

This clonotype was counted a few times. This chain joins TRBV2 and TRBJ1-6; D is perhaps TRBD1 (6 bases). The CDR3 runs 13 residues. The V gene's germline CDR1 is SNHLY and CDR2 FYNNEI. Trimming left V 8 bases short and J 9 bases short, with 14 bases between. CDR3 protein: CASVSGGSSPLHF. The CDR3 region has the DNA TGTGCCAGCGTGTCGGGGGGCTCTTCACCCCTCCACTTT.

This clonotype appeared a few times. V gene TRBV4-2 combines with J gene TRBJ2-7, with unresolved D. The V gene lost 4 bases and the J gene lost 6 bases, with 16 bases spanning the gap. This CDR3 is built from 14 residues. Germline CDR1 is LGHNA and CDR2 is YNFKEQ. The CDR3 sequence: CASSPSAVPSEQYF. The CDR3, as DNA: TGTGCCAGCAGCCCCTCGGCGGTTCCCTCCGAGCAGTACTTC.

The rearrangement links TRBV20-1 to TRBJ2-1; 12 nucleotides match TRBD2. V lost 1 base, J lost 4 bases, and 2 bases stayed unmatched. Germline CDR1 is DFQATT and CDR2 is SNEGSKA (reference sequence). The CDR3 spans 15 residues. The CDR3 DNA follows: TGCAGTGCTAGAGCCCTAGCGGGAGGGTACAATGAGCAGTTCTTC. Its translation is CSARALAGGYNEQFF.

This clonotype was counted at least ten times. The CDR3 does not close with the conserved phenylalanine or tryptophan, likely indicating a read error. The limits of the CDR3 on the DNA are not certain, so only TCRdb's listed CDR3 is given. The rearrangement joins TRBV30 to TRBJ2-1; the DNA was not compared with TRBD2, the D call given in the table. Germline CDR1 GTSNPN, CDR2 SVGIG (reference sequence). Termini included, the CDR3 measures 11 amino acids. The CDR3 protein is CAWRKSTSGPE.

This clonotype qualifies as medium-sized. This chain joins TRBV28 and TRBJ2-7, with TRBD2 matching over 15 bases. This CDR3 has 16 amino acids. The V gene end was trimmed by 4 bases and the J gene end by 6 bases; junction bases not matched to a gene: 7. CDR1 is MDHEN and CDR2 is SYDVKM in the germline V gene. As DNA, the CDR3 is TGTGCCAGCAGTTGGTCAGGACTAGCGGGAGGGATCGAGCAGTACTTC. It specifies CASSWSGLAGGIEQYF.

The V gene is TRBV30, the J gene TRBJ1-2; D might be TRBD1 (6 bases). Deletions cut 4 bases from V and 8 bases from J, with 11 bases between. CDR3 length: 11 amino acids. Germline lookup yields CDR1 GTSNPN and CDR2 SVGIG (reference sequence). The CDR3 sequence: CAWNREMGYTF. In nucleotides, the CDR3 is TGTGCCTGGAACAGGGAGATGGGCTACACCTTC. The whole variable domain, filled in from reference TRBV30 and TRBJ1-2, reads SQTIHQWPATLVQPVGSPLSLECTVEGTSNPNLYWYRQAAGRGLQLLFYSVGIGQISSEVPQNLSASRPQDRQFILSSKKLLLSDSGFYLCAWNREMGYTFGSGTRLTVV.

The rearrangement uses TRBV7-9 and TRBJ1-2, with no clear D. With 5 bases removed from V and 5 bases from J, the gap between germline ends came to 12 bases. Per the germline V gene, CDR1 is SEHNR and CDR2 is FQNEAQ (reference sequence). The CDR3 sequence is 13 residues long. The CDR3 DNA is TGTGCCAGCAGCCAATGGGAGGGATATGGCTACACCTTC. This translates into CASSQWEGYGYTF.

This clonotype was observed at least ten times. The chain carries TRBV7-6 and TRBJ2-3, with D unclear. V was trimmed by 1 base and J by 0 bases, leaving 5 bases between them. CDR3 length: 14 amino acids. From germline, CDR1 is SGHVS and CDR2 FNYEAQ. The CDR3 is CASSLDPSTDTQYF. The CDR3 DNA reads TGTGCCAGCAGCTTAGATCCCAGCACAGATACGCAGTATTTT.

This clonotype has at least ten counts. The V call is TRBV27, the J call TRBJ2-2; 7 nucleotides align to TRBD1. The CDR3 extends over 15 amino acids. From germline, CDR1 is MNHEY and CDR2 SMNVEV (reference sequence). J was trimmed by 6 bases and V by 7 bases; bases with no gene match: 11. CDR3 region: CASISSTGLAGELFF. CDR3 nucleotides: TGTGCCAGCATCTCGTCGACAGGGCTAGCCGGGGAGCTGTTTTTT.

The sample holds many counts of this clonotype. The chain combines TRBV2 with TRBJ2-1; 7 bases align to TRBD2. V trimming: 5 bases; J trimming: 9 bases; junction bases outside the gene matches: 7. The CDR3 runs to 13 residues. Germline CDR1 and CDR2: SNHLY and FYNNEI. CDR3 in amino acids: CASSWAGEGEQFF. CDR3 nucleotide sequence: TGTGCCAGCAGTTGGGCGGGAGAGGGTGAGCAGTTCTTC.

There are a few counts of this clonotype. The CDR3 bases are TGTGCCTGGAGTGTACCCGGAAAGAGATCTAGCTCCTACAATGAGCAGTTCTTC. Translation gives CAWSVPGKRSSSYNEQFF. V gene TRBV30 combines with J gene TRBJ2-1; D unclear. Looked up from germline, CDR1 is GTSNPN and CDR2 is SVGIG (reference sequence). V lost 0 bases and J 0 bases, leaving 18 bases between the germline ends. The CDR3 is 18 residues long.

This clonotype was picked up a small number of times. This chain joins TRBV9 and TRBJ2-7; 14 positions match TRBD2. V was clipped by 4 bases and J by 5 bases; unmatched bases: 5. Germline values: CDR1 SGDLS, CDR2 YYNGEE. The CDR3 loop spans 15 amino acids. The CDR3 protein is CASSKTSGRADEQYF. The CDR3 DNA sequence: TGTGCCAGCAGCAAGACTAGCGGGAGGGCCGACGAGCAGTACTTC.

The table lists this clonotype with many counts. CDR3 loop: CASSLGTGTQETQYF. In DNA, the CDR3 is TGTGCCAGCAGCTTGGGAACAGGGACTCAAGAGACCCAGTACTTC. This sequence joins TRBV11-3 and TRBJ2-5, with D tentatively TRBD1 or TRBD2 (6 bases each). The CDR3 is made up of 15 amino acids. Trimming pared 3 bases from V and 2 bases from J, leaving 13 bases between. The germline V gene has CDR1 SGHNT and CDR2 YENEEA.

This clonotype was picked up many times. V gene TRBV7-6 combines with J gene TRBJ2-6; the D is unclear. V lost 5 bases and J lost 1, with 12 bases in between. The germline V gene has CDR1 SGHVS and CDR2 FNYEAQ. The CDR3 spans 16 residues. CDR3 sequence (DNA): TGTGCCAGCAGCCCGAACGGTTGGTCTGGGGCCAACGTCCTGACTTTC. Translation gives CASSPNGWSGANVLTF.

This clonotype was counted between two and nine times. The DNA of the CDR3 is TGCAGTGCTAAAGGGACTAGCGGGAGGGAAGAGACCCAGTACTTC. Translated: CSAKGTSGREETQYF. The chain employs TRBV20-1 and TRBJ2-5; 16 bases are a match to TRBD2. This CDR3 is built from 15 residues. With V trimmed by 4 bases and J by 3 bases, 2 bases remained unmatched. The germline V gene encodes CDR1 DFQATT and CDR2 SNEGSKA (reference sequence).

This clonotype was detected only a few times. The chain has TRBV29-1 and TRBJ2-5; TRBD2 matches 13 bases. In germline, CDR1 is SQVTM, CDR2 ANQGSEA. The V and J ends lost 4 bases and 2 bases, in that order; junction bases with no gene match: 4. This CDR3 contains 15 residues. The CDR3 DNA sequence: TGCAGCGTTGGGACTAGCGGGAGTCTTCAAGAGACCCAGTACTTC. Protein: CSVGTSGSLQETQYF.

This clonotype was recorded many times. The J gene is TRBJ1-2, the V gene TRBV12-3 or TRBV12-4; D might be TRBD1 (5 bases). The CDR3 totals 14 residues. V shed 5 bases and J shed 6 bases, with 16 bases lying between them. This CDR3 is CASSAGTPTNGYTF. The CDR3 DNA sequence: TGTGCCAGCAGTGCCGGGACTCCTACCAATGGCTACACCTTC.